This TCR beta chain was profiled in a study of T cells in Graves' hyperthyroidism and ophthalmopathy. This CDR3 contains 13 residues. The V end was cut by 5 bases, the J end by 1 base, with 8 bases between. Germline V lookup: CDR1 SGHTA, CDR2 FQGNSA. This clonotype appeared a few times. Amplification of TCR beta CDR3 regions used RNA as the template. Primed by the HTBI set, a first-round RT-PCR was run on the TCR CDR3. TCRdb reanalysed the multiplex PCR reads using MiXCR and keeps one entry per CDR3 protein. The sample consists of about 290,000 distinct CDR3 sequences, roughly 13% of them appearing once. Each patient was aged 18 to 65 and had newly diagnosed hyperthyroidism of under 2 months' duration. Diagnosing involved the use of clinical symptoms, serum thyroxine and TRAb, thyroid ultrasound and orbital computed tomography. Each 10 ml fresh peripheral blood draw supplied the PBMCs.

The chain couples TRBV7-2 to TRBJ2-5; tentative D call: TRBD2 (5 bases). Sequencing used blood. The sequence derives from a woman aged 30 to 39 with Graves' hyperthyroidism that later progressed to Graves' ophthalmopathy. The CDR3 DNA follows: TGTGCCAGCAGCCCCCGGGGCCAAGAGACCCAGTACTTC. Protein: CASSPRGQETQYF.